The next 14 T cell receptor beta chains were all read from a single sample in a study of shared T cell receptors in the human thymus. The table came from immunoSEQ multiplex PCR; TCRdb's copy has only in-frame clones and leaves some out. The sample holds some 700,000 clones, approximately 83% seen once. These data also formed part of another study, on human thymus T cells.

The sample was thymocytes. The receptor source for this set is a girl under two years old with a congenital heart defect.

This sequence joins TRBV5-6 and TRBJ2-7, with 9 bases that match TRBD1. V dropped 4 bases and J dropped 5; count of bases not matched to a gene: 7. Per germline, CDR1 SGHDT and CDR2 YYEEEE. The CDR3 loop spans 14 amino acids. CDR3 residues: CASSAGDREDEQYF. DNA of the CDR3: TGTGCCAGCAGCGCGGGGGACAGGGAGGACGAGCAGTACTTC.

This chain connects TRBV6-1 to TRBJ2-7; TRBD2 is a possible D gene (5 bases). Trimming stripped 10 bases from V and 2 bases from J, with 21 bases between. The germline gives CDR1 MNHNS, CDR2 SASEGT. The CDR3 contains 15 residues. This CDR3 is CAIDRTGPRPYEQYF. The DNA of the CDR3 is TGTGCCATCGACCGGACTGGTCCTCGCCCCTACGAGCAGTACTTC.

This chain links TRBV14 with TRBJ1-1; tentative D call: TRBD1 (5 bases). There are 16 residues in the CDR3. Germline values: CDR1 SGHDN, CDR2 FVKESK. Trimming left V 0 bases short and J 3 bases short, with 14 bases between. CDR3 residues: CASSQDNDPGDTEAFF. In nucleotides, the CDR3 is TGTGCCAGCAGCCAAGATAACGACCCGGGGGACACTGAAGCTTTCTTT.

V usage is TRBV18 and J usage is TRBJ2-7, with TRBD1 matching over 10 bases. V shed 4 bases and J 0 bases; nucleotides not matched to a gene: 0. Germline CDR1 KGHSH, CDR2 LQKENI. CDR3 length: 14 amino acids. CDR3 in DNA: TGTGCCAGCTCACGGACAGGGGGCTCCTACGAGCAGTACTTC. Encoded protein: CASSRTGGSYEQYF.

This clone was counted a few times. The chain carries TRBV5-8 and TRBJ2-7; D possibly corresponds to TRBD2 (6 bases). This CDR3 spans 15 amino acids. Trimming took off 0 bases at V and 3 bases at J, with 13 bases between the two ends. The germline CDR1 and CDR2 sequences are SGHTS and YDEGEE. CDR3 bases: TGTGCCAGCAGCTTGGTTGGGGGGAACGGCTACGAGCAGTACTTC. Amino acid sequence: CASSLVGGNGYEQYF.

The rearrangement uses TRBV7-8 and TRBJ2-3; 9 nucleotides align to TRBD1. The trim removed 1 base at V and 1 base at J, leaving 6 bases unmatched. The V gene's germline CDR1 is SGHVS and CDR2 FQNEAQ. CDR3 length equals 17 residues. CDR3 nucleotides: TGTGCCAGCAGCTTAGAAAACAGGGGGCCACGCACAGATACGCAGTATTTT. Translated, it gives CASSLENRGPRTDTQYF.

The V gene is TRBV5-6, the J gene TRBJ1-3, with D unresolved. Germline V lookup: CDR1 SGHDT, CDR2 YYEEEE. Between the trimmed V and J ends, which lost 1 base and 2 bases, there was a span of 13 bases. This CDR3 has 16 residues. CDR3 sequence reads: CASSLTPRRAGNTIYF. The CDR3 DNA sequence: TGTGCCAGCAGCTTGACGCCCCGGAGGGCTGGAAACACCATATATTTT.

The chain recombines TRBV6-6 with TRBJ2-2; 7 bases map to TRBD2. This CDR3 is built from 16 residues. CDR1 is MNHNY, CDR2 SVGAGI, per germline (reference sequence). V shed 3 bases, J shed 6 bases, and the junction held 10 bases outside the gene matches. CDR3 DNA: TGTGCCAGCAGTTATCGGGGGGTGGAATCGCCCGGGGAGCTGTTTTTT. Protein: CASSYRGVESPGELFF.

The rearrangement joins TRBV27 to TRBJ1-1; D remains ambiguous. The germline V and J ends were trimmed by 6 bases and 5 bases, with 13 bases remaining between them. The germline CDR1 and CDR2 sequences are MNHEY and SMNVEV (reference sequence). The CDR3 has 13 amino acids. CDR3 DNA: TGTGCCAGCAGCTTCTTGACGGGGACTGAAGCTTTCTTT. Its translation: CASSFLTGTEAFF.

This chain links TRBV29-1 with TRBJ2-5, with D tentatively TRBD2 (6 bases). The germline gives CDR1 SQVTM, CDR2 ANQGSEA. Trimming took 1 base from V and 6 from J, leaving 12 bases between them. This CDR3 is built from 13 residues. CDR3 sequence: CSVEVAGIKTQYF. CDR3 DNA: TGCAGCGTTGAAGTGGCGGGGATAAAGACCCAGTACTTC.

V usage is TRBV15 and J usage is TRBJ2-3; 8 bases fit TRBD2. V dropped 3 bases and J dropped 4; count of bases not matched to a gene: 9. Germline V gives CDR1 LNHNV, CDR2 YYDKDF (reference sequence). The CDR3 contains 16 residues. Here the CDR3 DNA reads TGTGCCACCAGCAGTTATCATAGCGGGGACTCAGATACGCAGTATTTT. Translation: CATSSYHSGDSDTQYF.

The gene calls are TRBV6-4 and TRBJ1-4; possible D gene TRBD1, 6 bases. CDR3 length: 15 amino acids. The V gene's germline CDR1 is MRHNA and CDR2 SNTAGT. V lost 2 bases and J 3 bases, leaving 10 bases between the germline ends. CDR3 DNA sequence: TGTGCCAGCAGTGACCCGGGACACCCTAATGAAAAACTGTTTTTT. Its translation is CASSDPGHPNEKLFF.

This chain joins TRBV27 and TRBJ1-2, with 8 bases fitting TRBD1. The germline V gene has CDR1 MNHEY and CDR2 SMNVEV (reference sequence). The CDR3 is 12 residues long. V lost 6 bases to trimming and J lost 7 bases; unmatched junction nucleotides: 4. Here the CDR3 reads CASRRTGSGYTF. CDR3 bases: TGTGCCAGCAGGAGGACAGGGAGTGGCTACACCTTC.

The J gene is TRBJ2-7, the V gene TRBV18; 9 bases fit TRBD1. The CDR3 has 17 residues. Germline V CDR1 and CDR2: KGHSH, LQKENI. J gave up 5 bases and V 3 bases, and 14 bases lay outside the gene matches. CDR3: CASSPGIPGQGIHEQYF. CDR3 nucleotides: TGTGCCAGCTCACCCGGAATCCCGGGACAGGGTATCCACGAGCAGTACTTC.